The entry below describes one T cell receptor beta chain. Its antigen is unidentified. The data stem from a study of neoadjuvant anti-PD-1 for oral cavity cancer. Across the whole study: Nivolumab at 3 mg/kg was mostly given biweekly, three to four doses, pre-surgery. Patients without progression received a fourth nivolumab dose around day 43, then surgical resection on days 50-56.

PBMC libraries mostly used about 500 ng of input genomic DNA, with six replicates per sample. TCRdb keeps only in-frame clones here, not all; method: immunoSEQ multiplex PCR. This table has approximately 13,000 clones, roughly two thirds appearing once. Notes on the study in general: Higher pretreatment blood Treg/Th17 ratios correlated with higher pretreatment blood and lower post-treatment tumor TCRbeta clonality.

Germline V gene data show CDR1 as LNHDA and CDR2 as SQIVND (reference sequence). This CDR3 spans 15 amino acids. After removal of 5 bases from V and 0 bases from J, the junction contained 5 bases not matched to a gene. The clonotype comes from a person aged 40-85 years with oral cavity squamous cell carcinoma. The rearrangement links TRBV19 to TRBJ2-3; 7 bases agree with TRBD2. The material sequenced was PBMCs, taken before nivolumab (anti-PD-1) treatment. CDR3 residues: CASSRGDSSTDTQYF. The CDR3 nucleotides are TGTGCCAGTAGTCGGGGGGACTCTAGCACAGATACGCAGTATTTT.